This TCR beta chain was obtained from a study of high-grade serous ovarian cancer treatment subgroups. The protocol was immunoSEQ multiplex PCR, while the TCRdb copy is restricted to in-frame clones and leaves out a portion. The sample records fewer than 450 clones, over 65% being singletons. The CDR3 loop spans 15 amino acids. V lost 6 bases and J 1 base, leaving 13 bases between the germline ends. Looked up from germline, CDR1 is ENHRY and CDR2 is SYGVKD. Tumor tissue was taken before any definitive surgery or chemotherapy was given. The receptor's source is a human donor with high-grade serous ovarian cancer. The V call is TRBV10-3, the J call TRBJ2-1, with D maybe TRBD2 (6 bases). Sequenced sample: tumor tissue. Written as DNA, the CDR3 is TGTGCCATCAGGCGAGGAGGGGCATCCTACAATGAGCAGTTCTTC. It translates to CAIRRGGASYNEQFF.